The present TCR beta chain was sequenced within a study of shared clonotypes between healthy human individuals. Study context: CD4 naive cells filled three plates per donor, CD4 memory three, CD8 naive two and CD8 memory one.

Method: immunoSEQ multiplex PCR; TCRdb's copy keeps in-frame clones and lacks some. Of some 550,000 clones listed, about 96% are singletons. General study results and limits: Exclusively blood specimens were collected; tissue repertoires likely differ. The study found roughly 5% of naive CD4 clonotypes shared across a handful of donors. Depth was large, yet rarefaction showed that sorted-subset sequencing was incomplete.

Notes on this clone: As yet, its antigen is unknown.

After removal of 3 bases from V and 5 bases from J, the junction contained 18 bases not matched to a gene. CDR3 length equals 18 residues. Germline V lookup: CDR1 SGHTS, CDR2 YDEGEE. V gene TRBV5-8 combines with J gene TRBJ2-7, with TRBD2 identical over 9 bases. Sequencing was done on a sample of naive CD4+ T cells sorted from blood. Noted subset: CD45RA+ positively selected. The receptor was isolated from a woman aged 25 to 39 in good health. The CDR3 sequence: CASSWNRGPAGGPHEQYF. The DNA for the CDR3 is TGTGCCAGCAGCTGGAACAGGGGTCCGGCGGGAGGGCCGCACGAGCAGTACTTC.